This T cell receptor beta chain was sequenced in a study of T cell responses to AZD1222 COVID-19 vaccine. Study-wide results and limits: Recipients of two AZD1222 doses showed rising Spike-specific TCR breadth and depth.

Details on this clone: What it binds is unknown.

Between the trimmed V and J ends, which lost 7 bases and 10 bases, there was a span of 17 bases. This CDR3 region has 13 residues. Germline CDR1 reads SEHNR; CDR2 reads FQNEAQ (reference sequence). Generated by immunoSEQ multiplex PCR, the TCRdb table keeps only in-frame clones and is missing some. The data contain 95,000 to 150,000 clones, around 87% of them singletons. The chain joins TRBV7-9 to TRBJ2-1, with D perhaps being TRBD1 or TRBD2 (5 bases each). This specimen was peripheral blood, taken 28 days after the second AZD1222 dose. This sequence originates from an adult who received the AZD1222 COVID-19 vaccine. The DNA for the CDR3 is TGTGCCAGCACCCCCGTTTCGGGGACGGAGCAGTTCTTC. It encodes CASTPVSGTEQFF.